The 14 T cell receptor beta chains below were found in one sample sequenced in a study of human T cells and chemical hapten exposure. TCRdb analysed the RACE reads with MiXCR anew, one entry per CDR3 protein. This table holds some 180,000 distinct CDR3 sequences, under 25% found once. As to time point: patch test 1, 2 weeks after DPC sensitization. Described treatment: therapeutic diphenylcyclopropenone sensitization with weekly scalp DPC. The specimen was whole blood, collected in connection with sensitization to the hapten diphenylcyclopropenone (DPC). The receptors were gathered from a woman aged 50 to 60 with alopecia areata. Some clones in this sample may be carry-over from other donors' samples.

This clonotype was seen only a few times. The genes are TRBV21-1 and TRBJ2-2; the listed D gene, TRBD1, was not tested against the DNA. TRBV21-1 is termed a pseudogene. This CDR3 comprises 15 residues. CDR3 nucleotides: TGTGCCAGCAGTCCCCCCGGGATCAACACCGGGGAGCTGTTTTTT. It yields the protein CASSPPGINTGELFF.

This clonotype was detected only once. The V call is TRBV6-6, the J call TRBJ2-7, with D possibly TRBD1 on 5 matching bases. The CDR3 length is 15 residues. Trimming removed 0 bases at V and 3 bases at J, with 12 bases between. Germline V gene lookup returns CDR1 MNHNY and CDR2 SVGAGI (reference sequence). The CDR3 reads CASSYSTGQGYEQYF. CDR3 DNA: TGTGCCAGCAGTTACTCGACGGGTCAGGGCTACGAGCAGTACTTC.

This clonotype has a handful of counts. The CDR3 coding sequence is TGTGCCAGCAGCGATCATCAAGGGAGCGAGCAGTACTTC. This codes for CASSDHQGSEQYF. The chain joins TRBV14 to TRBJ2-7; D is perhaps TRBD2 (5 bases). Trimming left V 5 bases short and J 6 bases short, with 14 bases between. Germline V gives CDR1 SGHDN, CDR2 FVKESK. CDR3 size: 13 residues. The full variable domain, with the rest looked up from reference TRBV14 and TRBJ2-7, is EAGVTQFPSHSVIEKGQTVTLRCDPISGHDNLYWYRRVMGKEIKFLLHFVKESKQDESGMPNNRFLAERTGGTYSTLKVQPAELEDSGVYFCASSDHQGSEQYFGPGTRLTVT.

This clonotype was seen more than once but under ten times. The chain recombines TRBV5-1 with TRBJ1-6, with D possibly TRBD1 on 5 matching bases. V shed 8 bases and J shed 0 bases, with 15 bases lying between them. CDR1 SGHRS and CDR2 YFSETQ come from the germline V gene. The CDR3 is 16 amino acids. The DNA for the CDR3 is TGCGCCAGTTCTTTAATCGACAGCTCCTATAATTCACCCCTCCACTTT. Protein product: CASSLIDSSYNSPLHF.

The chain combines TRBV11-2 with TRBJ2-1, with TRBD1 identical over 7 bases. J was trimmed by 7 bases and V by 6 bases; bases with no gene match: 9. The CDR3 is 14 residues long. From germline, CDR1 is SGHAT and CDR2 FQNNGV. The CDR3 is CASSSNRGRNEQFF. In DNA, the CDR3 is TGTGCCAGCAGTTCCAACAGGGGACGGAATGAGCAGTTCTTC.

This clonotype has just a few counts. The chain employs TRBV3-1 and TRBJ1-6, with no clear D. The V gene lost 0 bases and the J gene lost 10 bases, with 16 bases spanning the gap. The germline gives CDR1 LGHDT, CDR2 YNNKEL (reference sequence). CDR3 length: 16 residues. CDR3: CASSQDRWTRNSPLHF. CDR3 DNA: TGTGCCAGCAGCCAAGATCGGTGGACTAGGAACTCACCCCTCCACTTT.

The chain has TRBV6-5 and TRBJ2-2; possible D gene TRBD1, 6 bases. From germline, CDR1 is MNHEY and CDR2 SVGAGI. The CDR3 loop spans 15 amino acids. Deletions cut 5 bases from V and 5 bases from J, with 15 bases between. CDR3 sequence reads: CASSPPTGKTGELFF. Written as DNA, the CDR3 is TGTGCCAGCAGTCCCCCTACAGGGAAAACCGGGGAGCTGTTTTTT.

The chain couples TRBV7-2 to TRBJ2-3; D remains ambiguous. Trimming removed 1 base at V and 2 bases at J, with 10 bases between. There are 15 residues in the CDR3. Per germline, CDR1 SGHTA and CDR2 FQGNSA. CDR3 sequence (DNA): TGTGCCAGCAGCTTAGGACTGGTTAACACAGATACGCAGTATTTT. Amino acid sequence: CASSLGLVNTDTQYF.

The chain joins TRBV29-1 to TRBJ2-5, with 10 bases aligning to TRBD1. The germline CDR1 and CDR2 sequences are SQVTM and ANQGSEA. The CDR3 consists of 14 residues. V shed 7 bases and J 5 bases; nucleotides not matched to a gene: 10. CDR3 sequence: CSATGTGAWETQYF. The CDR3 DNA is TGCAGCGCAACCGGGACAGGGGCCTGGGAGACCCAGTACTTC.

This clonotype was detected a few times. The CDR3 DNA sequence: TGTGCCAGCAGCTTAGACTGGGAGACCCAGCCCCAGCATTTT. This gives the protein CASSLDWETQPQHF. V and J are TRBV11-2 and TRBJ1-5; D is unresolved. The CDR3 contains 14 residues. Trimming left V 0 bases short and J 7 bases short, with 10 bases between. Germline V gene data show CDR1 as SGHAT and CDR2 as FQNNGV.

The chain uses TRBV7-2 and TRBJ2-5; TRBD2 might be the D (6 bases). There are 14 residues in the CDR3. Germline CDR1 reads SGHTA; CDR2 reads FQGNSA. V lost 1 base and J lost 5, with 11 bases in between. DNA for the CDR3: TGTGCCAGCAGCTTAGAGCTAGCGTCTGAGACCCAGTACTTC. It translates to CASSLELASETQYF.

This clonotype was observed a few times. This chain uses TRBV24-1 with TRBJ2-2, with TRBD2 matching over 7 bases. Germline-derived CDR1 and CDR2 are KGHDR and SFDVKD. This CDR3 spans 13 amino acids. The V gene end was trimmed by 10 bases and the J gene end by 1 base; junction bases not matched to a gene: 2. The CDR3 spells CATGRENTGELFF. CDR3 nucleotides: TGTGCCACAGGGAGGGAGAACACCGGGGAGCTGTTTTTT.

This chain links TRBV2 with TRBJ2-1; D perhaps matches TRBD2 (5 bases). The CDR3 loop spans 15 amino acids. Trimming shortened V by 6 bases and J by 5 bases, and 17 bases separated the two germline ends. CDR1 and CDR2 from the germline V gene are SNHLY and FYNNEI. The chain's CDR3 is CASRAGWSGDNEQFF. CDR3 DNA: TGTGCCAGCAGGGCAGGATGGTCCGGGGACAATGAGCAGTTCTTC.

The gene calls are TRBV10-3 and TRBJ2-7; possible D gene TRBD2, 6 bases. This CDR3 spans 14 amino acids. Germline CDR1 ENHRY, CDR2 SYGVKD. Trimming took off 9 bases at V and 3 bases at J, with 18 bases between the two ends. The CDR3 reads CAIRAGLSSYEQYF. As DNA, the CDR3 is TGTGCCATAAGGGCGGGACTTTCAAGCTACGAGCAGTACTTC.